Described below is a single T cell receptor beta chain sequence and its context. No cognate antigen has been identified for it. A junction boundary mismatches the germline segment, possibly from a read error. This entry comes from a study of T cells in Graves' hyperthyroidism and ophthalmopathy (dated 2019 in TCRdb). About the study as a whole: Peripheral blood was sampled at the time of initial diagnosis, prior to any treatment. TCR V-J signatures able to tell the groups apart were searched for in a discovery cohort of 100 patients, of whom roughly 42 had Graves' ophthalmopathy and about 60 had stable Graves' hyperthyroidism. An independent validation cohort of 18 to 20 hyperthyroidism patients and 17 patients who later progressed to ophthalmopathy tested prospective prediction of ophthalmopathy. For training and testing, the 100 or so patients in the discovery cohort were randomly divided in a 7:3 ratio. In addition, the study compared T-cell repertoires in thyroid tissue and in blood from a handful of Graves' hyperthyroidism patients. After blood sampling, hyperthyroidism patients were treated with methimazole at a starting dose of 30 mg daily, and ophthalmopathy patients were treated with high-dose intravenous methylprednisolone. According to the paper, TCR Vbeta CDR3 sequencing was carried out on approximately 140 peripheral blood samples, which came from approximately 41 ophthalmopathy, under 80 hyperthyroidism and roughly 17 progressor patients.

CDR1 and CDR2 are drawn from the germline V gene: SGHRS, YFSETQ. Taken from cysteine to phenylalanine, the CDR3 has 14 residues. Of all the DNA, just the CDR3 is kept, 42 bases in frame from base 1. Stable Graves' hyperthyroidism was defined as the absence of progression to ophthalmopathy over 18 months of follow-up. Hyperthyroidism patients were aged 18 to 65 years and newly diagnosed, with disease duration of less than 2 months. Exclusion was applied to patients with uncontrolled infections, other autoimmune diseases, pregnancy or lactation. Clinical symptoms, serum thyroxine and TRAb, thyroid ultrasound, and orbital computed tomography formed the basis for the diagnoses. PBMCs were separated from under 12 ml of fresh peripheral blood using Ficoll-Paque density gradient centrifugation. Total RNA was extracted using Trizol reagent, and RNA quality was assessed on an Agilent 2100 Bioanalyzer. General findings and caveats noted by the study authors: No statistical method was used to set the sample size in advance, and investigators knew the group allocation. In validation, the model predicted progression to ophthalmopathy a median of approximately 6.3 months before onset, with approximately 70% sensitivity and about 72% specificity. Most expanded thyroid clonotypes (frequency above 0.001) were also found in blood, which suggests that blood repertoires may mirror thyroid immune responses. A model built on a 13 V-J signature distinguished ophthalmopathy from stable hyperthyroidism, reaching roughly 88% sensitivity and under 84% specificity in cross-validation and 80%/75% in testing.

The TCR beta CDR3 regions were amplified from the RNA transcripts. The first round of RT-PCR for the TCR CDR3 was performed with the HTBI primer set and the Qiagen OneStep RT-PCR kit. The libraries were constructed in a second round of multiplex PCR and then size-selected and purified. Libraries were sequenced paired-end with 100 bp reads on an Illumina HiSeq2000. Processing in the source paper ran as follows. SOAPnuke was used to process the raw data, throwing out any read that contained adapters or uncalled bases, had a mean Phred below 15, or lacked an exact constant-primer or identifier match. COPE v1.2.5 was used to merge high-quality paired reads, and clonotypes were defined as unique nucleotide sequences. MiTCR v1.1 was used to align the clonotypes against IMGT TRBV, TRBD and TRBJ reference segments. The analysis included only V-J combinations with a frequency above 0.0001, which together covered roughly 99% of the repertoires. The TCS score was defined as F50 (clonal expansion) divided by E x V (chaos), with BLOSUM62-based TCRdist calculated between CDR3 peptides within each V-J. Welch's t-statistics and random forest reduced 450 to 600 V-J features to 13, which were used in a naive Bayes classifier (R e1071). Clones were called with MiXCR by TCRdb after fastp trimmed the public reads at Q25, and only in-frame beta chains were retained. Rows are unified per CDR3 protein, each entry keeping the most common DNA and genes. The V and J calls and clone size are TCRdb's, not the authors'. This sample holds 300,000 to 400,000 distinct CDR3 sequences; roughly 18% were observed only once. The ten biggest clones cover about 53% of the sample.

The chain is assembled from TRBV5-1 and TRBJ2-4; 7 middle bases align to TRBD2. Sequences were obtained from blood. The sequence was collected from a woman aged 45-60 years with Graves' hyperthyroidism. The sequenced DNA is TGTGCCAGCAGCCCTTCCGGGGGGAGGAACATTCAGTACTTC. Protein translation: CASSPSGGRNIQYF.